A selection of T cell receptor beta chains follows, all from one sample in a study of blood T cell repertoires in COVID-19. Assay used: immunoSEQ multiplex PCR; TCRdb lists only in-frame clones, some missing. The sample has around 220,000 clones, less than 85% seen once. Sequenced material: peripheral blood. The origin of the receptors is a woman aged 80 or over with active or convalescent COVID-19. The CDR3 runs from the conserved cysteine through the conserved F or W. The order of the fields is clone size, J gene, V gene, D gene, CDR3 DNA, CDR3 protein. The D gene is left open where the match is weak. Some rows have no size entry. The others give once, few or many, or a class for an expanded clone.

clone size: -
J gene: TRBJ1-3
V gene: TRBV7-9
D gene: TRBD1
CDR3 DNA: TGTGCCAGCAGCTTAGGGACAGGGAGCTACTCTGGAAACACCATATATTTT
CDR3 protein: CASSLGTGSYSGNTIYF

clone size: -
J gene: TRBJ2-1
V gene: TRBV5-1
D gene: TRBD2
CDR3 DNA: TGCGCCAGCAGCCCGACTAGCCAAGCCTATGAGCAGTTCTTC
CDR3 protein: CASSPTSQAYEQFF

clone size: once
J gene: TRBJ2-3
V gene: TRBV6-6
D gene: TRBD2
CDR3 DNA: TGTGCCAGCACTGGGACTAGCGGGGGCACAGATACGCAGTATTTT
CDR3 protein: CASTGTSGGTDTQYF

clone size: -
J gene: TRBJ1-1
V gene: TRBV19
D gene: -
CDR3 DNA: TGTGCCAGTAGTATGATCATGCGGGCGACTGAAGCTTTCTTT
CDR3 protein: CASSMIMRATEAFF

clone size: -
J gene: TRBJ1-5
V gene: TRBV2
D gene: -
CDR3 DNA: TGTGCCAGCAGCGAGGAGAGGGGCAATCAGCCCCAGCATTTT
CDR3 protein: CASSEERGNQPQHF

clone size: -
J gene: TRBJ1-3
V gene: TRBV19
D gene: -
CDR3 DNA: TGTGCCAGTAGTACCATTGACGGGACACTGAAGAACACCATATATTTT
CDR3 protein: CASSTIDGTLKNTIYF

clone size: -
J gene: TRBJ2-2
V gene: TRBV5-5
D gene: TRBD1
CDR3 DNA: TGTGCCAGCAGCCGGACAGGGGGCGCGAACACCGGGGAGCTGTTTTTT
CDR3 protein: CASSRTGGANTGELFF

clone size: few
J gene: TRBJ2-3
V gene: TRBV11-2
D gene: -
CDR3 DNA: TGTGCCAGCAGCTTGGGAGTCGGAACAGATACGCAGTATTTT
CDR3 protein: CASSLGVGTDTQYF

clone size: -
J gene: TRBJ1-2
V gene: TRBV5-4
D gene: TRBD1
CDR3 DNA: TGTGCCAGCAGCCGGGACAGGTCATCTAACTATGGCTACACCTTC
CDR3 protein: CASSRDRSSNYGYTF

clone size: -
J gene: TRBJ1-3
V gene: TRBV7-9
D gene: -
CDR3 DNA: TGTGCCAGCAGCTCTCCGGGGGGCCCAAGCTCTGGAAACACCATATATTTT
CDR3 protein: CASSSPGGPSSGNTIYF

clone size: few
J gene: TRBJ2-1
V gene: TRBV6-5
D gene: -
CDR3 DNA: TGTGCCAGCCAAACCTTGACTAGAATAGTTAATGAGCAGTTCTTC
CDR3 protein: CASQTLTRIVNEQFF

clone size: -
J gene: TRBJ1-4
V gene: TRBV7-9
D gene: -
CDR3 DNA: TGTGCCAGCAGCTTACAGGTCGCGAATGAAAAACTGTTTTTT
CDR3 protein: CASSLQVANEKLFF

clone size: -
J gene: TRBJ1-2
V gene: TRBV18
D gene: -
CDR3 DNA: TGTGCCAGCTCACCACCGGGCCGTTCTAACTATGGCTACACCTTC
CDR3 protein: CASSPPGRSNYGYTF

clone size: -
J gene: TRBJ1-4
V gene: TRBV18
D gene: TRBD1
CDR3 DNA: TGTGCCAGCTCCCGCGGACAGGCTACAACTAATGAAAAACTGTTTTTT
CDR3 protein: CASSRGQATTNEKLFF

clone size: few
J gene: TRBJ1-2
V gene: TRBV28
D gene: TRBD1
CDR3 DNA: TGTGCCAGCAGTTTAGACAGGGGGAGGTTGGGTGGCTACACCTTC
CDR3 protein: CASSLDRGRLGGYTF

clone size: -
J gene: TRBJ2-3
V gene: TRBV5-4
D gene: -
CDR3 DNA: TGTGCCAGCAGCGAGCAAGATACGCAGTATTTT
CDR3 protein: CASSEQDTQYF

clone size: -
J gene: TRBJ1-1
V gene: TRBV28
D gene: -
CDR3 DNA: TGTGCCAGCAGTTCTCTGCGACGGATCGGGGGGAGGTATAACACTGAAGCTTTCTTT
CDR3 protein: CASSSLRRIGGRYNTEAFF

clone size: few
J gene: TRBJ2-1
V gene: TRBV11-3
D gene: TRBD2
CDR3 DNA: TGTGCCAGCAGCGCCGGACTAGCGGAGAACTCCTACAATGAGCAGTTCTTC
CDR3 protein: CASSAGLAENSYNEQFF

clone size: -
J gene: TRBJ1-2
V gene: TRBV10-3
D gene: -
CDR3 DNA: TGTGCCATTCCAACCAGGGACTCCCCGCTCTATGGCTACACCTTC
CDR3 protein: CAIPTRDSPLYGYTF

clone size: -
J gene: TRBJ1-4
V gene: TRBV3-1/TRBV3-2
D gene: -
CDR3 DNA: TGTGCCAGCAGCCAAAGCGAAAAACTGTTTTTT
CDR3 protein: CASSQSEKLFF

clone size: once
J gene: TRBJ2-3
V gene: TRBV5-1
D gene: TRBD2
CDR3 DNA: TGCGCCAGCAGCTTCCTAGCGGGAGGATCGACAGATACGCAGTATTTT
CDR3 protein: CASSFLAGGSTDTQYF

clone size: -
J gene: TRBJ2-3
V gene: TRBV9
D gene: TRBD2
CDR3 DNA: TGTGCCAGCAGCGTAGCTGCGACTAGCGAAAATACGCAGTATTTT
CDR3 protein: CASSVAATSENTQYF

clone size: few
J gene: TRBJ1-5
V gene: TRBV5-1
D gene: -
CDR3 DNA: TGCGCCAGCAGCCGATTACCTAGCCTTAATCAGCCCCAGCATTTT
CDR3 protein: CASSRLPSLNQPQHF

clone size: -
J gene: TRBJ2-1
V gene: TRBV5-1
D gene: TRBD2
CDR3 DNA: TGCGCCAGCAGGCTAGCGGGGGAGGGCGATGAGCAGTTCTTC
CDR3 protein: CASRLAGEGDEQFF

clone size: -
J gene: TRBJ1-5
V gene: TRBV2
D gene: TRBD1
CDR3 DNA: TGTGCCAGCAGTGGGGACAGAAATAGCAATCAGCCCCAGCATTTT
CDR3 protein: CASSGDRNSNQPQHF

clone size: few
J gene: TRBJ1-1
V gene: TRBV6-6
D gene: -
CDR3 DNA: TGTGCCAGCAGTTACATAGGGGGGGACACTGAAGCTTTCTTT
CDR3 protein: CASSYIGGDTEAFF

clone size: -
J gene: TRBJ1-2
V gene: TRBV5-4
D gene: -
CDR3 DNA: TGTGCCAGCAGCTTGGCCCGGGGGAACTATGGCTACACCTTC
CDR3 protein: CASSLARGNYGYTF

clone size: few
J gene: TRBJ2-3
V gene: TRBV5-1
D gene: -
CDR3 DNA: TGCGCCAGTAGACTCCCTTCAGATACGCAGTATTTT
CDR3 protein: CASRLPSDTQYF

clone size: -
J gene: TRBJ1-2
V gene: TRBV3-1/TRBV3-2
D gene: -
CDR3 DNA: TGTGCCAGCAGCCAGCGTCCCTATGGCTACACCTTC
CDR3 protein: CASSQRPYGYTF

clone size: -
J gene: TRBJ2-4
V gene: TRBV28
D gene: -
CDR3 DNA: TGTGCCAGCAACCGTCTCGGACAACAAAACATTCAGTACTTC
CDR3 protein: CASNRLGQQNIQYF

clone size: -
J gene: TRBJ1-1
V gene: TRBV30
D gene: -
CDR3 DNA: TGTGCCGGGCTTCGAGAGGGGAACACTGAAGCTTTCTTT
CDR3 protein: CAGLREGNTEAFF

clone size: -
J gene: TRBJ1-5
V gene: TRBV4-1
D gene: TRBD1
CDR3 DNA: TGCGCCAGCAGCCGAGGGACAGGGGGGCACAATCAGCCCCAGCATTTT
CDR3 protein: CASSRGTGGHNQPQHF

clone size: -
J gene: TRBJ1-6
V gene: TRBV19
D gene: TRBD1
CDR3 DNA: TGTGCCACCGCGGACAGGGTTAAATCACCCCTCCACTTT
CDR3 protein: CATADRVKSPLHF

clone size: -
J gene: TRBJ2-3
V gene: TRBV5-1
D gene: TRBD2
CDR3 DNA: TGCGCCAGCAGCTTGATAGCGGGAGGGTCTTCGGATACGCAGTATTTT
CDR3 protein: CASSLIAGGSSDTQYF

clone size: once
J gene: TRBJ1-2
V gene: TRBV7-9
D gene: -
CDR3 DNA: TGTGCCAGCAGCTTACAGGTTTCCCATGGCTACACCTTC
CDR3 protein: CASSLQVSHGYTF

clone size: -
J gene: TRBJ2-6
V gene: TRBV2
D gene: -
CDR3 DNA: TGTGCCAGCAGCCCCTTCTCTGGGGCCAACGTCCTGACTTTC
CDR3 protein: CASSPFSGANVLTF

clone size: -
J gene: TRBJ2-5
V gene: TRBV6-5
D gene: -
CDR3 DNA: TGTGCCAGCAGTTACTCGAGAGAGACCCAGTACTTC
CDR3 protein: CASSYSRETQYF

clone size: -
J gene: TRBJ2-7
V gene: TRBV27
D gene: TRBD2
CDR3 DNA: TGTGCCAGCAGTTTAGAAAGCGGGAGGTCATACGAGCAGTACTTC
CDR3 protein: CASSLESGRSYEQYF

clone size: -
J gene: TRBJ2-1
V gene: TRBV4-2
D gene: -
CDR3 DNA: TGTGCCAGCAGCCAAGATCTGGGTAGCTCTTCCGAGCAGTTCTTC
CDR3 protein: CASSQDLGSSSEQFF

clone size: -
J gene: TRBJ1-4
V gene: TRBV24-1
D gene: TRBD1
CDR3 DNA: TGTGCCACCAGTGACCCTACGACAGGGGGAGATGAAAAACTGTTTTTT
CDR3 protein: CATSDPTTGGDEKLFF

clone size: once
J gene: TRBJ1-2
V gene: TRBV18
D gene: -
CDR3 DNA: TGTGCCAGCTCACCACCCCCCCCATCAGGGGAGTATGGCTACACCTTC
CDR3 protein: CASSPPPPSGEYGYTF

clone size: -
J gene: TRBJ1-1
V gene: TRBV5-4
D gene: -
CDR3 DNA: TGTGCCAGCAGCTTGGAAGGGGTGGCTGAAGCTTTCTTT
CDR3 protein: CASSLEGVAEAFF

clone size: -
J gene: TRBJ2-5
V gene: TRBV5-1
D gene: -
CDR3 DNA: TGCGCCAGCAGCTTGACCCTACAGGGAGCCCAAGAGACCCAGTACTTC
CDR3 protein: CASSLTLQGAQETQYF

clone size: -
J gene: TRBJ1-6
V gene: TRBV4-2
D gene: -
CDR3 DNA: TGTGCCAGCAGCCAAGAAACAGGCCCTAGGGGCTCACCCCTCCACTTT
CDR3 protein: CASSQETGPRGSPLHF

clone size: -
J gene: TRBJ1-2
V gene: TRBV10-3
D gene: TRBD1
CDR3 DNA: TGTGCCATCAGTGAGAGTATGGGACAGGGTTTCATCCATGGCTACACCTTC
CDR3 protein: CAISESMGQGFIHGYTF

clone size: -
J gene: TRBJ1-2
V gene: TRBV2
D gene: -
CDR3 DNA: TGTGCCCAAACGGGGGACGGCAACAACTATGGCTACACCTTC
CDR3 protein: CAQTGDGNNYGYTF